The clone carrying this T cell receptor (beta chain) turned up a few times. Tregs were sorted as CD4+CD25+CD127-/low cells. The CDR3 is 14 amino acids. CDR1 and CDR2 (germline): WSHSY, SAAADI. The V segment lost 1 base and the J segment 2 bases; nucleotides outside the gene matches: 1. TCRdb reprocessed the 5' RACE reads with MiXCR, giving one entry per CDR3 protein. Here the sample spans more than 8,000 distinct CDR3 sequences, about 25% being singletons. The sequence derives from a female donor with breast cancer. The chain couples TRBV10-2 to TRBJ1-2; 7 positions match TRBD1. Sequencing was performed on Tregs sorted from blood. The CDR3 DNA reads TGCGCCAGCAGTGAGTTCAGGGGGAACTATGGCTACACCTTC. Translation: CASSEFRGNYGYTF.